The 9 T cell receptor beta chains listed next were all sequenced from one sample in a study of cytomegalovirus exposure and HLA in healthy donors. Method: immunoSEQ multiplex PCR; TCRdb's copy keeps in-frame clones and lacks some. Among tens of thousands of clones, around 94% were seen once, and the ten largest hold roughly 3.2%. Specimen: PBMCs. Every receptor here comes from a woman aged 18-29 years in good health and CMV-seropositive.

This chain joins TRBV5-1 and TRBJ1-4; D unclear. V was clipped by 3 bases and J by 4 bases, with 19 bases between them. The CDR3 is 17 amino acids. Looked up from germline, CDR1 is SGHRS and CDR2 is YFSETQ. CDR3 amino acids: CASSSNTTPDFNEKLFF. The CDR3 DNA is TGCGCCAGCAGCTCGAACACTACGCCAGACTTTAATGAAAAACTGTTTTTT.

V and J are TRBV6-6 and TRBJ2-5, with D perhaps TRBD1 (5 bases). Looked up from germline, CDR1 is MNHNY and CDR2 is SVGAGI (reference sequence). V lost 2 bases and J lost 2, with 15 bases in between. The CDR3 covers 16 residues. The CDR3 sequence is CASSYTRAIMQETQYF. In DNA, the CDR3 is TGTGCCAGCAGTTACACCAGGGCTATTATGCAAGAGACCCAGTACTTC.

This clone was counted once. This chain uses TRBV15 with TRBJ2-5, with 9 bases identical to TRBD1. Trimming cost V 5 bases and J 6 bases; bases outside gene matches: 7. Germline-derived CDR1 and CDR2 are LNHNV and YYDKDF (reference sequence). The CDR3 is 14 amino acids. CDR3 in amino acids: CATSHGQGLKTQYF. The CDR3, as DNA: TGTGCCACCAGCCACGGACAGGGGCTCAAGACCCAGTACTTC. The complete variable domain, with remaining parts taken from reference TRBV15 and TRBJ2-5, reads DAMVIQNPRYQVTQFGKPVTLSCSQTLNHNVMYWYQQKSSQAPKLLFHYYDKDFNNEADTPDNFQSRRPNTSFCFLDIRSPGLGDTAMYLCATSHGQGLKTQYFGPGTRLLVL.

The chain employs TRBV28 and TRBJ1-1, with 10 bases identical to TRBD1. The J segment lost 0 bases and the V segment lost 5 bases, leaving 9 bases of the junction unmatched. In germline, CDR1 is MDHEN, CDR2 SYDVKM. The CDR3 extends over 17 amino acids. The CDR3 DNA follows: TGTGCCAGCAGTGTGGGACAGGGGAGGTATGTGAACACTGAAGCTTTCTTT. Protein product: CASSVGQGRYVNTEAFF.

CDR3 coding DNA: TGCGCCAGCAGCCCTGGACACACTGGGGCCAACGTCCTGACTTTC. The encoded protein is CASSPGHTGANVLTF. V gene TRBV5-1 combines with J gene TRBJ2-6, with TRBD1 as a possible D gene (5 bases). The CDR3 runs to 15 residues. V was clipped by 4 bases and J by 2 bases, with 10 bases between them. Germline V gives CDR1 SGHRS, CDR2 YFSETQ.

The chain couples TRBV15 to TRBJ2-5; 15 positions match TRBD2. Germline V gives CDR1 LNHNV, CDR2 YYDKDF (reference sequence). The J segment lost 7 bases and the V segment lost 5 bases, leaving 8 bases of the junction unmatched. The CDR3 runs to 16 residues. CDR3 sequence: CATSPRTSGGAGTQYF. The CDR3 DNA reads as TGTGCCACCAGCCCAAGGACTAGCGGGGGGGCGGGGACCCAGTACTTC.

The chain recombines TRBV7-9 with TRBJ1-3; D uncertain. With 5 bases removed from V and 0 bases from J, the gap between germline ends came to 20 bases. Germline V gives CDR1 SEHNR, CDR2 FQNEAQ (reference sequence). The CDR3 is 18 amino acids. The CDR3 DNA follows: TGTGCCAGCAGCCCCAACCGGCGGCACCTCAGCTCTGGAAACACCATATATTTT. Amino acids: CASSPNRRHLSSGNTIYF.

J is TRBJ2-1 and V is TRBV19, with TRBD1 matching 7 bases. Germline V gene lookup returns CDR1 LNHDA and CDR2 SQIVND (reference sequence). The CDR3 has 17 amino acids. V shed 4 bases and J 1 base; nucleotides not matched to a gene: 10. CDR3 sequence: CASSTSFGTASYNEQFF. The CDR3 coding sequence is TGTGCCAGTAGTACCTCGTTCGGGACAGCATCCTACAATGAGCAGTTCTTC. Full variable domain (rest looked up from reference TRBV19 and TRBJ2-1): DGGITQSPKYLFRKEGQNVTLSCEQNLNHDAMYWYRQDPGQGLRLIYYSQIVNDFQKGDIAEGYSVSREKKESFPLTVTSAQKNPTAFYLCASSTSFGTASYNEQFFGPGTRLTVL.

The chain has TRBV5-5 and TRBJ1-6; no reliable D call. This CDR3 region has 14 residues. Germline lookup yields CDR1 SGHKS and CDR2 YYEKEE (reference sequence). V lost 0 bases to trimming and J lost 9 bases, with 10 bases between them. CDR3 region: CASSLEQTFSPLHF. In DNA form, the CDR3 reads TGTGCCAGCAGCTTGGAACAGACATTTTCACCCCTCCACTTT.